Shown below are 3 T cell receptor beta chains from a single sample sequenced in a study of T cells after yellow fever vaccination. TCRdb re-called the 5' RACE reads through MiXCR, storing one row per CDR3 protein. Of 150,000 to 200,000 distinct CDR3 sequences listed, about 11% are singletons. The sequencing here drew on CD8+ T cells sorted from PBMCs, taken 15 days after the yellow fever booster vaccination. Every receptor here comes from a young man who received the YFV17D yellow fever vaccine.

The V gene is TRBV4-1, the J gene TRBJ2-3, with 7 bases fitting TRBD2. V gave up 2 bases and J gave up 4 bases; unmatched junction bases: 18. The CDR3 sequence is 19 residues long. Germline assignment: CDR1 MGHRA and CDR2 YSYEKL. This CDR3 reads CASSQKGRAALVASDTQYF. Here the CDR3 DNA reads TGCGCCAGCAGCCAAAAGGGGAGGGCCGCCTTGGTTGCCTCAGATACGCAGTATTTT.

This clonotype was seen a few times. This chain joins TRBV7-9 and TRBJ1-2, with D tentatively TRBD1 (5 bases). The CDR3 sequence is 12 residues long. V was pared by 4 bases and J by 6 bases, with 9 bases between. Germline-derived CDR1 and CDR2 are SEHNR and FQNEAQ (reference sequence). CDR3 DNA sequence: TGTGCCAGCAGCTGGACACAGGATGGCTACACCTTC. Translation gives CASSWTQDGYTF.

This clonotype was observed a handful of times. A much larger clone sits a single nucleotide away, making a read error possible. CDR3 sequence reads: CASSLGQGIYGYTF. The CDR3 DNA reads TGTGCCAGCAGCTTGGGACAGGGGATCTATGGCTACACCTTC. The V call is TRBV13, the J call TRBJ1-2; 10 bases align to TRBD1. The CDR3 length is 14 residues. Germline V gene lookup returns CDR1 PRHDT and CDR2 FYEKMQ (reference sequence). V gave up 3 bases and J gave up 4 bases; unmatched junction bases: 2.